A selection of T cell receptor beta chains follows, all from one sample in a study of T cell changes during pregnancy in multiple sclerosis. Sequenced by immunoSEQ multiplex PCR; TCRdb stores in-frame clones only, minus some. The sample yields 75,000 to 95,000 clones, under 95% seen once. The material sequenced was peripheral blood, taken before pregnancy. All receptors come from a female donor with multiple sclerosis, enrolled in a pregnancy study. Each CDR3 is given with its conserved first and last residue. D genes are given only for firm matches. The size of a clone is reported for some rows only, either as once, few or many, or as a class for expanded clones.

j_call | clone_size | v_call | d_call | cdr3_aa | cdr3_nt
TRBJ2-3 | once | TRBV30 | . | CAWSVTGGILDTQYF | TGTGCCTGGAGTGTAACCGGCGGGATACTGGATACGCAGTATTTT
TRBJ1-2 | . | TRBV10-3 | . | CAISESGGGYGYTF | TGTGCCATCAGTGAGTCTGGCGGGGGCTATGGCTACACCTTC
TRBJ2-4 | . | TRBV4-2 | . | CASSQEGGVSGRLAKNIQYF | TGTGCCAGCAGCCAAGAAGGGGGGGTTAGCGGACGCCTAGCCAAAAACATTCAGTACTTC
TRBJ2-3 | . | TRBV4-1 | . | CASSQVPYEDTQYF | TGCGCCAGCAGCCAAGTGCCCTATGAAGATACGCAGTATTTT
TRBJ1-2 | . | TRBV4-1 | . | CASSLGGEGGYTF | TGCGCCAGCAGCCTCGGGGGGGAAGGAGGCTACACCTTC
TRBJ2-3 | . | TRBV4-3 | TRBD2 | CASSQGPGSGVNTQYF | TGCGCCAGCAGCCAAGGCCCCGGAAGCGGGGTGAATACGCAGTATTTT
TRBJ1-1 | . | TRBV11-3 | . | CASSLGGRENTEAFF | TGTGCCAGCAGCTTAGGAGGCAGAGAGAACACTGAAGCTTTCTTT
TRBJ2-1 | . | TRBV14 | . | CASSQLGLREQFF | TGTGCCAGCAGCCAACTGGGTCTGCGGGAGCAGTTCTTC
TRBJ2-2 | . | TRBV5-4 | TRBD2 | CASSSLAGGFTGELFF | TGTGCCAGCAGCTCACTAGCGGGAGGCTTCACCGGGGAGCTGTTTTTT
TRBJ2-7 | . | TRBV7-2 | . | CASSLVQGGGEQYF | TGTGCCAGCAGCTTAGTACAGGGGGGGGGCGAGCAGTACTTC
TRBJ2-3 | . | TRBV2 | TRBD2 | CASLGLAGASTDTQYF | TGTGCCAGCTTGGGACTAGCGGGGGCTAGCACAGATACGCAGTATTTT
TRBJ1-5 | . | TRBV6-6 | . | CASSYSGINQPQHF | TGTGCCAGCAGTTACTCGGGCATCAATCAGCCCCAGCATTTT
TRBJ2-5 | . | TRBV28 | TRBD2 | CASSPGTSGQETQYF | TGTGCCAGCAGTCCCGGGACTAGCGGCCAAGAGACCCAGTACTTC
TRBJ1-2 | . | TRBV10-3 | . | CAISHGRSLSYGYTF | TGTGCCATCAGTCATGGCCGCTCGCTCTCCTATGGCTACACCTTC
TRBJ2-3 | . | TRBV5-1 | . | CASSLQKPGLISTDTQYF | TGCGCCAGCAGCTTGCAAAAGCCGGGACTGATAAGCACAGATACGCAGTATTTT
TRBJ1-2 | . | TRBV18 | TRBD1 | CASSPGQGNYGYTF | TGTGCCAGCTCACCAGGACAGGGTAACTATGGCTACACCTTC
TRBJ2-7 | few | TRBV6-1 | TRBD2 | CASSEATSEAYEQYF | TGTGCCAGCAGTGAAGCAACTAGCGAGGCCTACGAGCAGTACTTC
TRBJ1-1 | . | TRBV10-3 | . | CAISVSNGGETEAFF | TGTGCCATCAGTGTATCTAACGGGGGGGAGACTGAAGCTTTCTTT
TRBJ1-1 | . | TRBV4-2 | . | CASSQDVVNTEAFF | TGTGCCAGCAGCCAAGATGTAGTGAACACTGAAGCTTTCTTT
TRBJ2-3 | . | TRBV7-8 | . | CASSFGVGDTQYF | TGTGCCAGCAGCTTCGGAGTGGGAGATACGCAGTATTTT
TRBJ1-4 | . | TRBV7-9 | TRBD1 | CASSLEEGAPTNEKLFF | TGTGCCAGCAGCTTAGAGGAGGGGGCCCCAACTAATGAAAAACTGTTTTTT
TRBJ2-7 | . | TRBV20-1 | . | CSAGLYEQYF | TGCAGTGCGGGACTTTACGAGCAGTACTTC
TRBJ1-6 | once | TRBV19 | . | CASSISPVSSYNSPLHF | TGTGCCAGTAGTATTTCCCCAGTCAGCTCCTATAATTCACCCCTCCACTTT
TRBJ2-3 | . | TRBV5-4 | . | CASSLDRADTQYF | TGTGCCAGCAGCTTGGACAGGGCAGATACGCAGTATTTT
TRBJ2-7 | . | TRBV28 | TRBD1 | CASSLYRTGGDYEQYF | TGTGCCAGCAGTTTATATCGGACAGGGGGGGACTACGAGCAGTACTTC
TRBJ2-3 | . | TRBV5-1 | . | CASSLGQPDTQYF | TGCGCCAGCAGCTTAGGACAGCCAGATACGCAGTATTTT
TRBJ2-7 | . | TRBV7-9 | TRBD1 | CASSLPGTGGVEQYF | TGTGCCAGCAGCCTTCCTGGGACAGGGGGCGTCGAGCAGTACTTC
TRBJ1-1 | . | TRBV19 | . | CASSIAGLNTEAFF | TGTGCCAGTAGTATCGCAGGGTTGAACACTGAAGCTTTCTTT
TRBJ2-1 | . | TRBV19 | . | CASRESSYNEQFF | TGTGCCAGTAGGGAGAGCTCCTACAATGAGCAGTTCTTC
TRBJ2-7 | . | TRBV19 | . | CASSIGSSYEQYF | TGTGCCAGTAGTATCGGTAGTTCCTACGAGCAGTACTTC
TRBJ1-4 | . | TRBV7-9 | . | CASLGEEANEKLFF | TGTGCCAGCCTAGGAGAGGAGGCTAATGAAAAACTGTTTTTT
TRBJ2-2 | . | TRBV9 | TRBD2 | CASSSRSGGIGGELFF | TGTGCCAGCAGCTCCCGTAGCGGGGGGATCGGCGGGGAGCTGTTTTTT
TRBJ2-1 | . | TRBV27 | . | CASSSRGGAYNEQFF | TGTGCCAGCAGTTCACGTGGCGGGGCGTACAATGAGCAGTTCTTC
TRBJ1-6 | . | TRBV6-5 | . | CASSFGGRNSPLHF | TGTGCCAGCAGTTTCGGCGGGAGGAATTCACCCCTCCACTTT
TRBJ2-6 | . | TRBV7-3 | . | CASSLSSGLGSGANVLTF | TGTGCCAGCAGCTTAAGTAGTGGGCTTGGCTCTGGGGCCAACGTCCTGACTTTC
TRBJ1-1 | . | TRBV29-1 | . | CSVEDSLHGQGMEAFF | TGCAGCGTTGAAGACTCTCTCCATGGGCAGGGGATGGAAGCTTTCTTT
TRBJ1-5 | . | TRBV2 | TRBD1 | CASSGQGAPNQPQHF | TGTGCCAGCAGTGGACAGGGGGCGCCGAATCAGCCCCAGCATTTT
TRBJ2-3 | . | TRBV1 | . | CTSSQEGPLAGGTDTQYF | TGCACCAGCAGCCAAGAAGGGCCACTAGCGGGAGGAACAGATACGCAGTATTTT
TRBJ2-3 | . | TRBV5-4 | TRBD1 | CASSLAAGGRTDTQYF | TGTGCCAGCAGCTTGGCGGCAGGGGGCCGTACAGATACGCAGTATTTT
TRBJ1-6 | . | TRBV4-1 | . | CASSRAPGRRHHF | TGCGCCAGCAGCCGGGCCCCAGGCAGGCGACACCACTTT
TRBJ1-5 | . | TRBV30 | . | CAWSVQGFVAQHF | TGTGCCTGGAGTGTACAGGGATTCGTGGCCCAGCATTTT
TRBJ1-6 | . | TRBV27 | . | CASSSDSSYNSPLHF | TGTGCCAGCAGTTCAGACTCCTCCTATAATTCACCCCTCCACTTT
TRBJ1-2 | . | TRBV18 | . | CASSPQTGTNYGYTF | TGTGCCAGCTCACCTCAGACGGGAACCAACTATGGCTACACCTTC
TRBJ2-2 | . | TRBV6-5 | TRBD2 | CASSHGRTNTGELFF | TGTGCCAGCAGTCACGGGAGGACGAACACCGGGGAGCTGTTTTTT